Detailed here is one T cell receptor beta chain. This entry belongs to a study of shared clonotypes between healthy human individuals. Clones were read by immunoSEQ multiplex PCR, and TCRdb kept only the in-frame ones, dropping some. In the table there are about 690,000 clones, 90% of which are singletons. Healthy adults negative for HIV, lacking recent acute infections or vaccinations, served as donors. The CDR3 totals 13 residues. Trimming took 5 bases from V and 0 from J, leaving 11 bases between them. Germline CDR1 and CDR2: SQVTM and ANQGSEA. Sequencing was done on a sample of memory CD8+ T cells from PBMCs. Subset reported: CD45RO+ cells pooled with CCR7-negative TemRA cells. V usage is TRBV29-1 and J usage is TRBJ2-7, with D hard to call. The TCR originated in a man aged 18 to 30 in good health. Some clones in this sample may be carry-over from other donors' samples. The DNA for the CDR3 is TGCAGCGTTCTAACTGCTAGCTCCTACGAGCAGTACTTC. It specifies CSVLTASSYEQYF.